This TCR beta chain stems from a study of blood T cell repertoires in COVID-19. Study background: T cells, B-cell-depleted T cells, or PBMCs provided the cDNA or gDNA that served as material.

This clone appeared once. The same CDR3 arises from other DNA sequences in this sample as well. The protocol was immunoSEQ multiplex PCR, while the TCRdb copy is restricted to in-frame clones and leaves out a portion. The data contain about 200,000 clones, roughly nine tenths of them seen just once; the ten biggest clones take up 0.6% to 1%. The sequenced sample was peripheral blood. This receptor was obtained from a woman in her 70s with acute or convalescent COVID-19.

DNA of the CDR3: TGTGCCAGCAGTTACCGGGACAGGGGTTCCTACGAGCAGTACTTC. It codes for CASSYRDRGSYEQYF. This chain uses TRBV6-5 with TRBJ2-7; 10 nucleotides agree with TRBD1. The CDR3 has 15 amino acids. Germline loops: CDR1 MNHEY, CDR2 SVGAGI. With 2 bases clipped from V and 1 base from J, the junction kept 2 bases outside the gene matches.